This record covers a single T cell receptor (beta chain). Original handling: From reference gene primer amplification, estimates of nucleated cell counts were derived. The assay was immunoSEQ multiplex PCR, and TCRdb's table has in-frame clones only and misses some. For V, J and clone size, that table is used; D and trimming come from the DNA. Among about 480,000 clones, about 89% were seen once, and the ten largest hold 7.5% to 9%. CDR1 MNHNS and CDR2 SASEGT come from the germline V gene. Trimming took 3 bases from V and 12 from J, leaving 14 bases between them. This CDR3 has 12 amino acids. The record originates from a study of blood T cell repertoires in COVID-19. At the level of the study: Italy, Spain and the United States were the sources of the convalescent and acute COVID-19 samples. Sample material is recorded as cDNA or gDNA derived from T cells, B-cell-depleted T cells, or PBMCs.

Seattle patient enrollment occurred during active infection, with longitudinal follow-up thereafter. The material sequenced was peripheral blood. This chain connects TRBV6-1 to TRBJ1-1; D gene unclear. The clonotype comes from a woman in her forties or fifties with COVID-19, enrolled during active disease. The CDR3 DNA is TGTGCCAGCAGTGAGCAACCGAAAGAGCCTTTCTTT. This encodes CASSEQPKEPFF.